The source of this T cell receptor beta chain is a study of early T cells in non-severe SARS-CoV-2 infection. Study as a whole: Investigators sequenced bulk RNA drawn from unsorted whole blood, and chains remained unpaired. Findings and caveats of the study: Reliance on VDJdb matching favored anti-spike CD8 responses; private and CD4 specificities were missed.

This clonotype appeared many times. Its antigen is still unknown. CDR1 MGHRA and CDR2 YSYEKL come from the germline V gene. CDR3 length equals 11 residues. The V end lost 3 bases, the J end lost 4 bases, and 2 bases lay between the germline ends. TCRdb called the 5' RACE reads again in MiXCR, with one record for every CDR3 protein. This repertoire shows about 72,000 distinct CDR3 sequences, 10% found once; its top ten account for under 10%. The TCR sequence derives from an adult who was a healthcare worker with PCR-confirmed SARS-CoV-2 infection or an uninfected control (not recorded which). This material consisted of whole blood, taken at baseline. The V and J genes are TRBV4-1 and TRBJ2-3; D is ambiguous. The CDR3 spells CASSHSDTQYF. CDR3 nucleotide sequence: TGCGCCAGCAGCCACTCAGATACGCAGTATTTT.